This TCR beta chain was identified during a study of CD8+CD57+ T cells in acquired aplastic anemia. Patients selected for sequencing had displayed CD8+CD57+ cell expansion by flow cytometry. Every one of the patients had aplastic anemia (severe, acquired). The TCR beta profiling, which covered VDJ combination and CDR3 sequence, was carried out using genomic DNA as the template. TCRdb re-analysed the reads in MiXCR, keeping a single row per CDR3 protein. The table shows fewer than 200,000 distinct CDR3 sequences, with 47% occurring only once. The germline V gene has CDR1 KGHDR and CDR2 SFDVKD. The CDR3 extends over 16 amino acids. V was shortened by 1 base and J by 1 base, with 9 bases between the two germline ends.

The J gene is TRBJ2-2, the V gene TRBV24-1, with D uncertain. The sequenced sample was sorted CD4+, CD8+, or CD8+CD57+ T cells (not recorded which) from PBMCs. The source is a human donor with aplastic anemia. The CDR3 loop is CATSDLRAENTGELFF. DNA for the CDR3: TGTGCCACCAGTGATTTACGGGCGGAGAACACCGGGGAGCTGTTTTTT.